This record looks at one TCR beta chain sequence and its context. The antigen remains unidentified. V gave up 8 bases and J gave up 3 bases, with 10 bases separating them. The CDR3 is 13 amino acids. Looked up from germline, CDR1 is WSHSY and CDR2 is SAAADI. The sample comes from a study of shared clonotypes between healthy human individuals. About the study: The cohort had two women and a few men, ages 18 to 49.

General study findings and limits: Clonotype sharing across a handful of donors was observed for around 5% of naive CD4 clonotypes.

The study ran the assay at deep level. The authors split each subset's genomic DNA evenly across several immunoSEQ plates. Sequenced by immunoSEQ multiplex PCR; TCRdb stores in-frame clones only, minus some. The sample lists 650,000 to 800,000 clones; 55% to 75% were seen once. Sequenced sample: memory CD4+ T cells sorted from blood. Subset here: CD45RA-negative fraction. The sequence derives from a woman aged 25 to 45 in good health. The chain combines TRBV10-2 with TRBJ1-4; D is perhaps TRBD1 (5 bases). CDR3 sequence: CASSWDPNEKLFF. The CDR3 coding sequence is TGCGCCAGCTCCTGGGACCCTAATGAAAAACTGTTTTTT.